This TCR beta chain was captured by sequencing in a study of vaccination effects on CD4 cells after COVID-19. Overall study: Post-vaccine specimens were collected at a median of 72 days following the second dose. Every well housed 1.5 million to 2 million PBMC, which grew in culture alongside about 9 IU/ml IL-2 and about 10 ug/ml peptides.

This clone was picked up a small number of times. What it binds is not known. Following a roughly 10-day culture, CD4+ T cells were purified. Vaccination of participants consisted of two doses of either the BNT162b2 or mRNA-1273 vaccine. Half of the medium was exchanged for IL-2 medium on both days 3 and 7. The protocol was immunoSEQ multiplex PCR, while the TCRdb copy is restricted to in-frame clones and leaves out a portion. The sample consists of 70,000 or so clones, roughly 73% of them appearing once. Study-level findings and limits: Late in the post-vaccination period, infection-induced and vaccine-induced clones underwent marked clonal contraction.

CDR3 length: 15 residues. Trimming left V 3 bases short and J 3 bases short, with 12 bases between. Germline V CDR1 and CDR2: MGHDK, SYGVNS. This clonotype originated in a human donor who received a COVID-19 vaccine. The specimen comprised CD4+ T cells from PBMCs cultured without peptide, sampled after COVID-19 vaccination. This chain joins TRBV25-1 and TRBJ2-1, with no clear D. The CDR3 region has the DNA TGTGCCAGCAGTGATCGGATGGGAAGCTACAATGAGCAGTTCTTC. Translated, it gives CASSDRMGSYNEQFF.